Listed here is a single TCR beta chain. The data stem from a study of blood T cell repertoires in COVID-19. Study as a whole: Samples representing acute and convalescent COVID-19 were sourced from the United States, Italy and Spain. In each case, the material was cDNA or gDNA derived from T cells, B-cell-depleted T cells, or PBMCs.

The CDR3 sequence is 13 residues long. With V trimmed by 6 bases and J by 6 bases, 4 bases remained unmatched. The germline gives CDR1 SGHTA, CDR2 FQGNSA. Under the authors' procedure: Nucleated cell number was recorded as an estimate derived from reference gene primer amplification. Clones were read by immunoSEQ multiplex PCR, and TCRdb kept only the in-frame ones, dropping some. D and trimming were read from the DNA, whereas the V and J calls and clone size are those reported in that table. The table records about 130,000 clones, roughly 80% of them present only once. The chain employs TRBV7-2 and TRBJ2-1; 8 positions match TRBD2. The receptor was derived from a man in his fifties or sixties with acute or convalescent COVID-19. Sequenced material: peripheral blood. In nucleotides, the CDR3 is TGTGCCAGCAGGTTTCGGGGGGGCAATGAGCAGTTCTTC. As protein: CASRFRGGNEQFF.